This T cell receptor beta chain emerged from a study of shared clonotypes between healthy human individuals. CDR1 is SGHTA, CDR2 FQGNSA, per germline. The CDR3 covers 16 residues. Unmatched junction bases numbered 7, after V lost 1 base and J lost 4 bases. Profiled with immunoSEQ multiplex PCR; TCRdb holds only in-frame clones, not every one. The sample has about 460,000 clones, around 77% seen once. This clone occurred once. This sequence was found in a woman aged 40 to 55 in good health. Some clones in this sample may be carry-over from other donors' samples. Sample: PBMCs. The V call is TRBV7-2, the J call TRBJ2-1; TRBD2 matches 7 bases. The CDR3 sequence: CASSLDGGRRYNEQFF. Here the CDR3 DNA reads TGTGCCAGCAGCTTAGACGGCGGGAGACGGTACAATGAGCAGTTCTTC.